The 11 T cell receptor beta chains below were found in one sample sequenced in a study of T cell changes during pregnancy in multiple sclerosis. Using immunoSEQ multiplex PCR, the repertoire was profiled, and TCRdb retains in-frame clones only, with some absent. The sample includes about 49,000 clones, around 91% of them seen just once. Sequencing used CD4+ T cells from peripheral blood mononuclear cells, obtained in the second trimester of pregnancy. These receptors originate from a female donor in good health, enrolled as a control in a pregnancy study.

The chain has TRBV2 and TRBJ2-3; no clear D gene. The V gene lost 3 bases and the J gene lost 2 bases, with 3 bases spanning the gap. Germline CDR1 is SNHLY and CDR2 is FYNNEI. This CDR3 spans 12 amino acids. CDR3 DNA: TGTGCCAGCAGTGACAACACAGATACGCAGTATTTT. It codes for CASSDNTDTQYF.

The chain carries TRBV27 and TRBJ1-1; 9 nucleotides align to TRBD1. Germline loops: CDR1 MNHEY, CDR2 SMNVEV (reference sequence). V lost 6 bases, J lost 3 bases, and 5 bases stayed unmatched. The CDR3 has 14 amino acids. CDR3 DNA sequence: TGTGCCAGCAGGGACAGGGGAAGGCACACTGAAGCTTTCTTT. This gives the protein CASRDRGRHTEAFF.

The chain has TRBV7-3 and TRBJ1-6; no definite D call. Germline V gives CDR1 SGHTA, CDR2 FQGTGA. Trimming took 2 bases from V and 14 from J, leaving 13 bases between them. The CDR3 is made up of 13 amino acids. The CDR3 nucleotides read TGTGCCAGCAGCTTAGGAGGTCCGGGCTCCCTCCACTTT. The encoded protein is CASSLGGPGSLHF.

This rearrangement joins TRBV5-1 to TRBJ2-7; 8 nucleotides align to TRBD2. Germline V gene data show CDR1 as SGHRS and CDR2 as YFSETQ. This CDR3 has 15 residues. Trimming removed 0 bases from V and 5 bases from J; junction bases left unmatched: 7. In DNA form, the CDR3 reads TGCGCCAGCAGCTTGGGGGGCGGGGGGTACGACGAGCAGTACTTC. It codes for CASSLGGGGYDEQYF.

The V call is TRBV6-5, the J call TRBJ1-1; tentative D call: TRBD1 (6 bases). The ends were cut back, 2 bases at V and 3 bases at J, with 10 bases in the middle. Germline-derived CDR1 and CDR2 are MNHEY and SVGAGI. The CDR3 has 14 amino acids. As DNA, the CDR3 is TGTGCCAGCAGTTACGGGGGCGTGGACACTGAAGCTTTCTTT. As protein: CASSYGGVDTEAFF.

This clone was counted once. The chain recombines TRBV19 with TRBJ1-2; TRBD1 matches 12 bases. Germline V gene sequence: CDR1 LNHDA, CDR2 SQIVND (reference sequence). The CDR3 runs 15 residues. V dropped 8 bases and J dropped 8; count of bases not matched to a gene: 12. The CDR3 nucleotides are TGTGCCAGTCGTCCGGGACAGGGGGCGAAAGGCGGCTACACCTTC. Protein product: CASRPGQGAKGGYTF.

The V gene is TRBV5-6, the J gene TRBJ2-3; no reliable D call. The CDR3 contains 13 residues. The V end lost 4 bases, the J end lost 1 base, and 7 bases lay between the germline ends. CDR1 SGHDT and CDR2 YYEEEE come from the germline V gene. CDR3 nucleotides: TGTGCCAGCAGCCAGCAGGGCACAGATACGCAGTATTTT. This sequence encodes CASSQQGTDTQYF.

This chain connects TRBV7-2 to TRBJ2-7, with 8 bases matching TRBD1. V shed 1 base, J shed 4 bases, and the junction held 3 bases outside the gene matches. The germline gives CDR1 SGHTA, CDR2 FQGNSA. The CDR3 has 14 residues. Here the CDR3 DNA reads TGTGCCAGCAGCTTAGGGACAGGGCAGTACGAGCAGTACTTC. Amino acid sequence: CASSLGTGQYEQYF.

The chain couples TRBV7-2 to TRBJ1-2; the D gene is possibly TRBD1 (5 bases). CDR3 length equals 15 residues. The ends were cut back, 5 bases at V and 8 bases at J, with 21 bases in the middle. Germline V gene sequence: CDR1 SGHTA, CDR2 FQGNSA. CDR3 nucleotide sequence: TGTGCCAGCAGCGAATGGGGACTGAACGAGGGGGGCTACACCTTC. This encodes CASSEWGLNEGGYTF.

J is TRBJ2-2 and V is TRBV5-4, with D tentatively TRBD1 (5 bases). Trimming removed 4 bases at V and 8 bases at J, with 15 bases between. Germline V lookup: CDR1 SGHNT, CDR2 YYREEE (reference sequence). This CDR3 has 14 residues. CDR3: CASSPVRGSGELFF. The CDR3 coding sequence is TGTGCCAGCAGCCCAGTAAGGGGCTCGGGGGAGCTGTTTTTT.

The chain carries TRBV11-2 and TRBJ2-1, with 7 nucleotides matching TRBD2. The CDR3 sequence is 17 residues long. The germline V gene has CDR1 SGHAT and CDR2 FQNNGV. V was pared by 1 base and J by 1 base, with 7 bases of the junction left unmatched. CDR3 nucleotides: TGTGCCAGCAGCTTAGTATTACGGGGGGTGTCCTACAATGAGCAGTTCTTC. Amino acid sequence: CASSLVLRGVSYNEQFF.